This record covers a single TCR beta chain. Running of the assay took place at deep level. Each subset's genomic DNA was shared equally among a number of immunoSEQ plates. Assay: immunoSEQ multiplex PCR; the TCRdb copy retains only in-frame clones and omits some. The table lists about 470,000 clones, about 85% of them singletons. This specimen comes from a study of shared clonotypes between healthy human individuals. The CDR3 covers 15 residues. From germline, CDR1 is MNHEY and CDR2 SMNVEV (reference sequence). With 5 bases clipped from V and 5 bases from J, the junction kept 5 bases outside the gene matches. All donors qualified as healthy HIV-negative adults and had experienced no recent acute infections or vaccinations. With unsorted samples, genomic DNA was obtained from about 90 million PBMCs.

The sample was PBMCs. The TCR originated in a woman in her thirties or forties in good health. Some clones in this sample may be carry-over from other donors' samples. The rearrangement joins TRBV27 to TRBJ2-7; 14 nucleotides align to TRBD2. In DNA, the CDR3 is TGTGCCAGCAGTCGCAGACTAGCGGGAGGGAACGAGCAGTACTTC. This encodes CASSRRLAGGNEQYF.